This passage covers 14 T cell receptor beta chains from one sample sequenced in a study of vaccination effects on CD4 cells after COVID-19. Repertoires were generated with immunoSEQ multiplex PCR, while TCRdb's copy carries only in-frame clones and drops some. In the table there are 40,000 to 50,000 clones, around 67% of which are singletons. Their specific antigens are unknown. Antigen-specific CD4+ T cells were expanded with viral peptide pools in the ViraFEST assay before sequencing. Cells that had been cultured for 10 days were the source of isolated CD4+ T cells. Vaccinated recipients, who were negative for nucleocapsid antibodies, had no history of SARS-CoV-2 infection. The sequencing used CD4+ T cells from PBMCs cultured with HCoV-OC43 spike peptides, collected before COVID-19 vaccination. The subset was: HCoV-OC43 spike overlapping peptide pool stimulation. Every receptor here comes from a human donor who received a COVID-19 vaccine.

V is TRBV5-1 and J is TRBJ1-2, with D perhaps matching TRBD1 (6 bases). CDR1 is SGHRS, CDR2 YFSETQ, per germline. This CDR3 comprises 13 residues. With 1 base removed from V and 5 bases from J, the gap between germline ends came to 9 bases. CDR3 amino acids: CASSLTGWYGYTF. The CDR3 bases are TGCGCCAGCAGCTTGACAGGGTGGTATGGCTACACCTTC.

The V and J genes are TRBV27 and TRBJ1-6, with D possibly being TRBD1 (5 bases). This CDR3 is built from 14 residues. V was pared by 3 bases and J by 10 bases, with 13 bases between. Germline CDR1 reads MNHEY; CDR2 reads SMNVEV (reference sequence). CDR3 amino acids: CASSFAGNSSPLHF. The CDR3 bases are TGTGCCAGCAGTTTTGCAGGGAATAGCTCACCCCTCCACTTT.

The chain carries TRBV5-4 and TRBJ2-4, with TRBD1 matching 11 bases. The germline gives CDR1 SGHNT, CDR2 YYREEE (reference sequence). The CDR3 consists of 18 residues. Germline trimming cut 3 bases from V and 0 bases from J; bases unmatched to any gene: 8. The DNA for the CDR3 is TGTGCCAGCAGCTCCGGGACAGGGGGACCTCTAGCCAAAAACATTCAGTACTTC. This codes for CASSSGTGGPLAKNIQYF.

This clone occurred a few times. The chain recombines TRBV18 with TRBJ1-2, with 7 bases fitting TRBD1. J lost 8 bases, V lost 6 bases, and 6 bases had no gene match. The CDR3 sequence is 12 residues long. The germline CDR1 and CDR2 sequences are KGHSH and LQKENI. CDR3 DNA: TGTGCCAGCTCCCCTTGGACAGGAGGCTACACCTTC. This gives the protein CASSPWTGGYTF.

V usage is TRBV18 and J usage is TRBJ1-1, with D perhaps matching TRBD1 (5 bases). The CDR3 is 14 residues long. Germline V CDR1 and CDR2: KGHSH, LQKENI. V lost 4 bases and J 1 base, leaving 10 bases between the germline ends. The CDR3 nucleotides read TGTGCCAGCTCACGAAACGGACAGAACACTGAAGCTTTCTTT. Its protein product is CASSRNGQNTEAFF.

This clone came up a few times. J is TRBJ2-7 and V is TRBV30, with TRBD1 identical over 8 bases. Unmatched junction bases numbered 8, after V lost 3 bases and J lost 4 bases. Germline values: CDR1 GTSNPN, CDR2 SVGIG (reference sequence). This CDR3 comprises 14 residues. The CDR3 reads CAWSAGGSLYEQYF. The CDR3 region has the DNA TGTGCCTGGAGCGCAGGGGGCTCCTTGTACGAGCAGTACTTC.

This sequence joins TRBV28 and TRBJ1-2; TRBD1 is a possible D gene (6 bases). Germline CDR1 MDHEN, CDR2 SYDVKM. CDR3 size: 13 residues. Trimming took off 1 base at V and 8 bases at J, with 11 bases between the two ends. CDR3 amino acids: CASSLSGAYGYTF. The CDR3 nucleotides read TGTGCCAGCAGTTTATCAGGGGCCTACGGCTACACCTTC.

For the CDR3, the DNA is TGTGCCAGCTCACCACTGACAGGGAACGCTGGAGAAAAACTGTTTTTT. Residues: CASSPLTGNAGEKLFF. The rearrangement uses TRBV18 and TRBJ1-4, with 7 bases identical to TRBD1. J lost 8 bases, V lost 1 base, and 10 bases had no gene match. Germline assignment: CDR1 KGHSH and CDR2 LQKENI. This CDR3 region has 16 residues. The full variable domain, rest sourced from reference TRBV18 and TRBJ1-4, is NAGVMQNPRHLVRRRGQEARLRCSPMKGHSHVYWYRQLPEEGLKFMVYLQKENIIDESGMPKERFSAEFPKEGPSILRIQQVVRGDSAAYFCASSPLTGNAGEKLFFGSGTQLSVL.

The chain carries TRBV6-2 or TRBV6-3 and TRBJ1-2, with D possibly being TRBD1 (5 bases). There are 18 residues in the CDR3. The V end was cut by 5 bases, the J end by 4 bases, with 26 bases between. Germline V gene data show CDR1 as MNHEY and CDR2 as SVGEGT. As DNA, the CDR3 is TGTGCCAGCAGTGTCCGGGAAGGCAGGGCAGTTGCTAGCTATGGCTACACCTTC. This sequence encodes CASSVREGRAVASYGYTF.

This chain uses TRBV10-3 with TRBJ1-3, with D unresolved. V gave up 3 bases and J gave up 0 bases, with 18 bases separating them. The CDR3 is 18 amino acids. Germline V gene sequence: CDR1 ENHRY, CDR2 SYGVKD. The CDR3: CAISDPLRQAVSGNTIYF. The CDR3 nucleotides are TGTGCCATCAGTGACCCCCTTCGGCAGGCTGTCTCTGGAAACACCATATATTTT.

This chain's CDR3 is CAWSPEWTEAFF. CDR3 nucleotide sequence: TGTGCCTGGAGCCCGGAGTGGACTGAAGCTTTCTTT. The chain couples TRBV30 to TRBJ1-1; unclear D gene. Deletions cut 3 bases from V and 5 bases from J, with 10 bases between. Germline assignment: CDR1 GTSNPN and CDR2 SVGIG (reference sequence). The CDR3 spans 12 residues.

The rearrangement joins TRBV5-4 to TRBJ2-5; the D gene is possibly TRBD2 (5 bases). Germline CDR1 reads SGHNT; CDR2 reads YYREEE (reference sequence). The CDR3 is 16 residues long. The V end was cut by 0 bases, the J end by 2 bases, with 14 bases between. The DNA of the CDR3 is TGTGCCAGCAGCTTGGGGCCCACCCGAGGGCAAGAGACCCAGTACTTC. Its translation: CASSLGPTRGQETQYF.

The rearrangement uses TRBV27 and TRBJ1-2; 10 bases line up with TRBD1. Germline CDR1 reads MNHEY; CDR2 reads SMNVEV (reference sequence). The CDR3 runs to 17 residues. Unmatched junction bases numbered 17, after V lost 6 bases and J lost 7 bases. The CDR3 loop reads CASSRLLTGTGDVGYTF. In DNA, the CDR3 is TGTGCCAGCAGCCGATTGTTAACCGGGACAGGGGACGTTGGCTACACCTTC.

V is TRBV11-3 and J is TRBJ2-1; D gene unclear. The CDR3 contains 16 residues. V lost 1 base and J 0 bases, leaving 10 bases between the germline ends. Germline CDR1 SGHNT, CDR2 YENEEA. This CDR3 reads CASSLGHARSYNEQFF. CDR3 DNA sequence: TGTGCCAGCAGCTTAGGACACGCACGCTCCTACAATGAGCAGTTCTTC.